Below are 4 T cell receptor beta chains sequenced from a single sample in a study of T cell changes during pregnancy in multiple sclerosis. This table comes from immunoSEQ multiplex PCR, and its TCRdb copy is limited to in-frame clones, with some not included. The sample comprises some 97,000 clones, more than 80% of which are singletons, and roughly 1.2% rests with the top ten. Sequenced material: peripheral blood, taken in the second trimester of pregnancy. The source is a female donor with multiple sclerosis, enrolled in a pregnancy study.

This clone has only one observation. The chain couples TRBV19 to TRBJ2-5, with 13 bases identical to TRBD2. The germline CDR1 and CDR2 sequences are LNHDA and SQIVND (reference sequence). Losses at the gene ends were 5 bases for V and 5 bases for J; bases not matched to a gene: 11. The CDR3 is 17 residues long. CDR3 nucleotide sequence: TGTGCCAGTAGTTCCTTAAGACTAGCGGGAGGCGGGGAGACCCAGTACTTC. Translation gives CASSSLRLAGGGETQYF.

The genes are TRBV9 and TRBJ2-5; 12 bases line up with TRBD2. The V and J ends lost 8 bases and 4 bases, in that order; junction bases with no gene match: 3. The germline V gene has CDR1 SGDLS and CDR2 YYNGEE. This CDR3 is built from 13 residues. The CDR3 loop reads CASGGLAGETQYF. CDR3 nucleotides: TGTGCCAGTGGGGGACTAGCGGGAGAGACCCAGTACTTC. Using reference TRBV9 and TRBJ2-5 for the parts outside the CDR3, the full variable domain is DSGVTQTPKHLITATGQRVTLRCSPRSGDLSVYWYQQSLDQGLQFLIQYYNGEERAKGNILERFSAQQFPDLHSELNLSSLELGDSALYFCASGGLAGETQYFGPGTRLLVL.

The chain recombines TRBV7-2 with TRBJ2-3, with D perhaps matching TRBD2 (5 bases). CDR1 SGHTA and CDR2 FQGNSA come from the germline V gene. The CDR3 length is 16 residues. V gave up 3 bases and J gave up 2 bases, with 15 bases separating them. This CDR3 reads CASSFRRGQTTDTQYF. The CDR3 nucleotides are TGTGCCAGCAGCTTCCGACGGGGTCAGACCACAGATACGCAGTATTTT.

J is TRBJ2-2 and V is TRBV7-9; D is ambiguous. V lost 3 bases, J lost 2 bases, and 7 bases lay in between. Germline V gene sequence: CDR1 SEHNR, CDR2 FQNEAQ (reference sequence). The CDR3 sequence is 14 residues long. The CDR3 DNA reads as TGTGCCAGCAGCTTGGGCAGCAACACCGGGGAGCTGTTTTTT. This translates into CASSLGSNTGELFF.